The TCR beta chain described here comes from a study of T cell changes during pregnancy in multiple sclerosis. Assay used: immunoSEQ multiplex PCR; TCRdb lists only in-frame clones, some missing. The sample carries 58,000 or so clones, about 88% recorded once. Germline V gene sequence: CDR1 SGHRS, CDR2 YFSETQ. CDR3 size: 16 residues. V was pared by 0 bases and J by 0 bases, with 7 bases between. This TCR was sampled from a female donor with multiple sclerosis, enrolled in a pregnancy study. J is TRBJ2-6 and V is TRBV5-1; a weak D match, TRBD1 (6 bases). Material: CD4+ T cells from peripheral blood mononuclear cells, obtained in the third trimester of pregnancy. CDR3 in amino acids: CASSLADSSGANVLTF. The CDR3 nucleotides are TGCGCCAGCAGCTTGGCGGACAGCTCTGGGGCCAACGTCCTGACTTTC.